This section outlines one T cell receptor beta chain sequence together with its context. Its antigen is as yet unknown. Ten immunoSEQ deep assay plates served to sequence unsorted PBMC DNA. Libraries were prepared by immunoSEQ multiplex PCR; TCRdb keeps only in-frame clonotypes and omits some of them. The data contain about 480,000 clones, about 79% of them singletons. The germline V gene has CDR1 LGHNA and CDR2 YSLEER. The CDR3 totals 15 residues. Trimming pared 1 base from V and 2 bases from J, leaving 8 bases between. These data come from a study of shared clonotypes between healthy human individuals. Study-level points and caveats: How much donors shared clonotypes was expected to be affected by sequencing depth.

V and J are TRBV4-3 and TRBJ1-4; D perhaps matches TRBD1 (5 bases). The sequence came from a woman aged 40 to 50 in good health. Some clones in this sample may be carry-over from other donors' samples. Sequencing was performed on PBMCs. CDR3 sequence reads: CASSQGGATNEKLFF. The CDR3 region has the DNA TGCGCCAGCAGCCAAGGAGGGGCGACTAATGAAAAACTGTTTTTT.